This TCR beta chain was observed in a study of blood T cell repertoires in COVID-19. Across the whole study: The study drew acute and convalescent COVID-19 samples from the United States, Italy and Spain. Sample material is recorded as cDNA or gDNA derived from T cells, B-cell-depleted T cells, or PBMCs.

With 5 bases clipped from V and 4 bases from J, the junction kept 17 bases outside the gene matches. The CDR3 has 18 amino acids. The germline V gene has CDR1 MNHEY and CDR2 SMNVEV (reference sequence). As processed by the authors: Amplification of reference gene primers was used by the study to estimate nucleated cell counts. The data were produced by immunoSEQ multiplex PCR, yet TCRdb's version contains in-frame clones alone and is incomplete. V, J and clone size reflect that table, while D and trimming were determined from the DNA. Here the sample spans about 110,000 clones, 85% being singletons. The sample consisted of peripheral blood. The source of this sequence is a man in his forties with acute or convalescent COVID-19. J is TRBJ2-1 and V is TRBV27; 7 nucleotides line up with TRBD2. The CDR3 DNA follows: TGTGCCAGCAGTAGAAGCCCCCTTGGGGCGGGAGTATACAATGAGCAGTTCTTC. Translated: CASSRSPLGAGVYNEQFF.